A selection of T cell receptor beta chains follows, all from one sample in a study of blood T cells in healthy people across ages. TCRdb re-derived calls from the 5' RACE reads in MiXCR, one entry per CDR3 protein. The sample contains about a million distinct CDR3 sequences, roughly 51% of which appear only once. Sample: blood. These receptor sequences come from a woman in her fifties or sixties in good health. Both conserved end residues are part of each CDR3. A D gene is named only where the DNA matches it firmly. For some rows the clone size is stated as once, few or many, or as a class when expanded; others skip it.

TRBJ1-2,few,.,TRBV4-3,TGCGCCAGCAGCCAAGACTGGCAGGGCCGCTATGGCTACACCTTC,CASSQDWQGRYGYTF
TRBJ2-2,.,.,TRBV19,TGTGCCAGTAGCATCCCGGGAGTAGGAGAGAACACCGGGGAGCTGTTTTTT,CASSIPGVGENTGELFF
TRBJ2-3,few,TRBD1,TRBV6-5,TGTGCCAGCAGGCCCGGGACAGGGGGCTACCCAGATACGCAGTATTTT,CASRPGTGGYPDTQYF
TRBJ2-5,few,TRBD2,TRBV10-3,TGTGCCATCAGTGCTGCTAGCGGGAGAGAGACCCAGTACTTC,CAISAASGRETQYF
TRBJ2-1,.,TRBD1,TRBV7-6,TGTGCCAGCAGCATAGGACAGGACAATGAGCAGTTCTTC,CASSIGQDNEQFF
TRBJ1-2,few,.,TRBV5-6,TGTGCCAGCAGCTTGGAACGGTTCCCGCTCTATGGCTACACCTTC,CASSLERFPLYGYTF
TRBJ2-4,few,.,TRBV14,TGTGCCAGCAGCCAAGATATTTGGAGCGTTCGGGGGTTCTTGCAGTACTTC,CASSQDIWSVRGFLQYF
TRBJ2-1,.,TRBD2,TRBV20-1,TGCAGTGCTAGAGATCGTACCGGGACTAGCGGGAGATCAGGGCCCTACAATGAGCAGTTCTTC,CSARDRTGTSGRSGPYNEQFF
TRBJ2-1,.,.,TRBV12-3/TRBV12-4,TGTGCCAGCAGTCAAACTAGCAAGGGTGAACAGTTCTTC,CASSQTSKGEQFF
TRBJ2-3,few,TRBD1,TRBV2,TGTGCCAGCGAGGGGGCACAGGGGGTAGATACGCAGTATTTT,CASEGAQGVDTQYF
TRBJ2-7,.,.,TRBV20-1,TGCAGTGCTAGAGTCCGATTCTACGAGCAGTACTTC,CSARVRFYEQYF
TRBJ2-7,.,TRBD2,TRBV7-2,TGTGCCAGCAGCCCCCCCGGACTAGCGGGATTGGGGGAGCAGTACTTC,CASSPPGLAGLGEQYF
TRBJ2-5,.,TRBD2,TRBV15,TGTGCCACTAGCGGACCAGCGGGGGTGCAAGAGACCCAGTACTTC,CATSGPAGVQETQYF
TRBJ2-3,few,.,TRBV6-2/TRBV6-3,TGTGCCAGCTCCTACTCCGGGACCCAAAGCGGGGATACGCAGTATTTT,CASSYSGTQSGDTQYF
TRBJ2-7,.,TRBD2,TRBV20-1,TGCAGTGCTAGAGCAAGACTAGCGGAGCTCCACGAGCAGTACTTC,CSARARLAELHEQYF
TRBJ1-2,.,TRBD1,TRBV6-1,TGTGCCAGCAGTAAGATAAAGGTCCCGGGACAGAGGGAGGTGAACTATGGCTACACCTTC,CASSKIKVPGQREVNYGYTF
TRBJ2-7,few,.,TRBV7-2,TGTGCCAGCACAGCCCGGGTCGCCAGCTCCTACGAGCAGTACTTC,CASTARVASSYEQYF
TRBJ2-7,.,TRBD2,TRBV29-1,TGCAGCGTAGCCCTAGCGGCCCCTTTGGGGGAGCAGTACTTC,CSVALAAPLGEQYF
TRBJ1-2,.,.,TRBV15,TGTGCCACCAGCAGAGTCACAGCTAACTATGGCTACACCTTC,CATSRVTANYGYTF
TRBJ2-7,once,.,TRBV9,TGTGCCAGCAGCCCAAGTCAGGCCGTCATCTACGAGCAGTACTTC,CASSPSQAVIYEQYF
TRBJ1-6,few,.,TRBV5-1,TGCGCCAGCAGCTTATCAGTAAATTCACCCCTCCACTTT,CASSLSVNSPLHF
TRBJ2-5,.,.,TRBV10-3,TGTGCCATCAGTGAGGGGCAGACAGACCAAGAGACCCAGTACTTC,CAISEGQTDQETQYF
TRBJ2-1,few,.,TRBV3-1,TGTGCCAGCAGCCAAGTGTTGTGGAGGGAGAATGAGCAGTTCTTC,CASSQVLWRENEQFF
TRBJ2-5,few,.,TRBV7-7,TGTGCCAGCAGCACCGGGAACCAAGAGACCCAGTACTTC,CASSTGNQETQYF
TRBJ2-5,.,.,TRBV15,TGTGCCACCAGCAGAGAGGGGGTCATCCATGAGCAGTACTTC,CATSREGVIHEQYF
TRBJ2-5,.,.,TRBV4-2,TGTGCCAGCAGCCAACCCGCAGGGGAGACCCAGTACTTC,CASSQPAGETQYF
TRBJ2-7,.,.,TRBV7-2,TGTGCCAGCAGCTTAGCGATTGGACGGGGCGGAGGGCGAGAGCAGTACTTC,CASSLAIGRGGGREQYF
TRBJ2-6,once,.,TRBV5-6,TGTGCCAGCAGCGCCTACAACGTCCTGACTTTC,CASSAYNVLTF
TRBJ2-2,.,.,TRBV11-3,TGTGCCAGCAGCTTAGTTCCGGGGGATGCCGGGGAGCTGTTTTTT,CASSLVPGDAGELFF
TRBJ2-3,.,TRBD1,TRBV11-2,TGTGCCAGCAGCCGCGGGGACAGGGGACGAATTGGCACAGATACGCAGTATTTT,CASSRGDRGRIGTDTQYF
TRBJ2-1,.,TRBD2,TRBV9,TGTGCCAGCAGCCACCCGGGGGGAGGGCCCGTTGAGCAGTTCTTC,CASSHPGGGPVEQFF
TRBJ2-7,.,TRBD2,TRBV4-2,TGTGCCAGCAGCCAAGTATCGACTAGCGGGAGATTTTCGGACTACGAGCAGTACTTC,CASSQVSTSGRFSDYEQYF
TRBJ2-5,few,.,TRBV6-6,TGTGCCAGCAGGGCTTATCGGGCCTCCCAAGAGACCCAGTACTTC,CASRAYRASQETQYF
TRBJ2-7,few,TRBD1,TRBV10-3,TGTGCCATAGACAGGGGTTCCTACGAGCAGTACTTC,CAIDRGSYEQYF
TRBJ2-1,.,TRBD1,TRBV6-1,TGTGCCAGCAGTGAGAAAAGGGACAGGAGCTCCTACAATGAGCAGTTCTTC,CASSEKRDRSSYNEQFF
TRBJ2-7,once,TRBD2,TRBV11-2,TGTGCCAGCAGCTTACCTAGCGGGGGTTCCGAGCAGTACTTC,CASSLPSGGSEQYF
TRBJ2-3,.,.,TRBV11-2,TGTGCCAGCAGCTTCTACGCGGGAATCGTCACAGATACGCAGTATTTT,CASSFYAGIVTDTQYF
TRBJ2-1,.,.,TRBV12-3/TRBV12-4,TGTGCCAGCAGTTTAGCGTGGGCAGGGGGGTCCTACAATGAGCAGTTCTTC,CASSLAWAGGSYNEQFF
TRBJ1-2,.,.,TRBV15,TGTGCCACCAGCAGAGGTTGGGGTGAGGGGGGCTACACCTTC,CATSRGWGEGGYTF
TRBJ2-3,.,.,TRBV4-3,TGCGCCAGCAGCCAAGAAGTAGGGGGAAACACAGATACGCAGTATTTT,CASSQEVGGNTDTQYF
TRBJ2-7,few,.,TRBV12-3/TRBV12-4,TGTGCCAGCAGTCAGGGACGAGCGGGTCGCTACGAGCAGTACTTC,CASSQGRAGRYEQYF
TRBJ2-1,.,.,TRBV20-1,TGCAGTGCTGGACACGGGACCGGGGGCAATGAGCAGTTCTTC,CSAGHGTGGNEQFF
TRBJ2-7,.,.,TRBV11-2,TGTGCCAGCAGCTTAGTGTCCGCTCCCTACGAGCAGTACTTC,CASSLVSAPYEQYF
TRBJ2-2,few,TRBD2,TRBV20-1,TGCAGTGCTCTAAGAAGCGGGAAGTGGACCGGGGAGCTGTTTTTT,CSALRSGKWTGELFF
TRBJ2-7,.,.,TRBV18,TGTGCCAGCTCACCACCGACCGGCGTCTACGAGCAGTACTTC,CASSPPTGVYEQYF
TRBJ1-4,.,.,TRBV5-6,TGTGCCAGCAGTCCCGGGCCTGGGGGCGAAAAACTGTTTTTT,CASSPGPGGEKLFF
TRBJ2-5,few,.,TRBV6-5,TGTGCCAGCAGTTATTGGGGTTACCAAGAGACCCAGTACTTC,CASSYWGYQETQYF
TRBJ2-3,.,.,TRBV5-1,TGCGCCAGCAGAACTAGCAGCGATACGCAGTATTTT,CASRTSSDTQYF
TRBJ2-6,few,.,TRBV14,TGTGCCAGCAGCCCCCGGGCAGTTGCAACTGGGGCCAACGTCCTGACTTTC,CASSPRAVATGANVLTF
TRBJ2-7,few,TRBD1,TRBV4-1,TGCGCCAGCAGCCAGCCGGGACAGGGGAACTACGAGCAGTACTTC,CASSQPGQGNYEQYF